These 30 T cell receptor beta chains were sequenced from one sample in a study of cytotoxic CD8 clonotypes in ibrutinib-treated CLL. Only in-frame clones appear in the TCRdb table, and some are missing; sequencing was by immunoSEQ multiplex PCR. The sample records roughly 160,000 clones, roughly 86% being singletons. The material was PBMCs, obtained after 12 months of ibrutinib treatment. The origin of the receptors is a human donor with chronic lymphocytic leukemia.

The rearrangement uses TRBV19 and TRBJ1-5; TRBD1 might be the D (6 bases). This CDR3 comprises 15 residues. Germline CDR1 LNHDA, CDR2 SQIVND (reference sequence). The V and J ends lost 6 bases and 0 bases respectively, with 12 bases between them. CDR3 bases: TGTGCCAGTAGACGGACAGAGCTTAGCAATCAGCCCCAGCATTTT. This translates into CASRRTELSNQPQHF.

The gene calls are TRBV18 and TRBJ1-5; TRBD1 might be the D (6 bases). CDR3 size: 13 residues. Germline-derived CDR1 and CDR2 are KGHSH and LQKENI. V was pared by 6 bases and J by 6 bases, with 12 bases between. DNA of the CDR3: TGTGCCAGCTCTACAGGGTCGGGTCAGCCCCAGCATTTT. Translated: CASSTGSGQPQHF.

The gene calls are TRBV28 and TRBJ2-7; TRBD1 is a possible D gene (5 bases). The CDR3 is 16 amino acids. Trimming removed 2 bases at V and 2 bases at J, with 16 bases between. Germline V gene data show CDR1 as MDHEN and CDR2 as SYDVKM. The CDR3 sequence: CASSLSPQGRPYEQYF. Written as DNA, the CDR3 is TGTGCCAGCAGTTTAAGTCCCCAGGGCAGGCCCTACGAGCAGTACTTC.

In its sample, this clone was seen a few times. The chain joins TRBV5-1 to TRBJ1-2, with TRBD1 identical over 8 bases. Germline lookup yields CDR1 SGHRS and CDR2 YFSETQ. This CDR3 spans 13 amino acids. V trimming: 7 bases; J trimming: 8 bases; junction bases outside the gene matches: 10. The CDR3 protein is CASGSTGAGGYTF. The DNA for the CDR3 is TGCGCCAGCGGGTCGACAGGGGCTGGGGGCTACACCTTC.

The chain joins TRBV6-1 to TRBJ2-2; possible D gene TRBD1, 5 bases. Between the trimmed V and J ends, which lost 6 bases and 4 bases, there was a span of 12 bases. The germline V gene encodes CDR1 MNHNS and CDR2 SASEGT. The CDR3 runs 14 residues. The CDR3 region has the DNA TGTGCCAGCAGCACCATAGGGGCCACCGGGGAGCTGTTTTTT. Protein product: CASSTIGATGELFF.

The chain uses TRBV7-9 and TRBJ1-1, with 7 positions matching TRBD1. The length of the CDR3 is 12 residues. V was pared by 8 bases and J by 1 base, with 1 base of the junction left unmatched. The germline CDR1 and CDR2 sequences are SEHNR and FQNEAQ (reference sequence). CDR3: CASQGGNTEAFF. In DNA, the CDR3 is TGTGCCAGCCAGGGGGGGAACACTGAAGCTTTCTTT.

CDR3 loop: CASQGGAQKNIQYF. The CDR3 DNA is TGTGCCAGTCAGGGAGGCGCGCAAAAAAACATTCAGTACTTC. The chain couples TRBV28 to TRBJ2-4; D is perhaps TRBD2 (6 bases). The germline V gene encodes CDR1 MDHEN and CDR2 SYDVKM. This CDR3 region has 14 residues. Trimming cost V 9 bases and J 4 bases, with 16 bases left between them.

CDR3 in DNA: TGTGCCAGCAGCTTAGGTCCCGGGGAGCTGTTTTTT. It is translated as CASSLGPGELFF. The chain is built from TRBV7-3 and TRBJ2-2, with D unclear. Germline V gene sequence: CDR1 SGHTA, CDR2 FQGTGA. The ends were cut back, 2 bases at V and 6 bases at J, with 4 bases in the middle. The CDR3 runs to 12 residues.

The chain recombines TRBV4-3 with TRBJ1-2; tentative D call: TRBD1 (5 bases). The germline gives CDR1 LGHNA, CDR2 YSLEER. V was pared by 0 bases and J by 8 bases, with 13 bases between. The CDR3 totals 14 residues. CDR3 nucleotides: TGCGCCAGCAGCCAAGATCAAGGGGCTGGGGGCTACACCTTC. It yields the protein CASSQDQGAGGYTF.

This chain joins TRBV18 and TRBJ2-5, with TRBD2 matching over 9 bases. Unmatched junction bases numbered 5, after V lost 0 bases and J lost 3 bases. There are 16 residues in the CDR3. Germline lookup yields CDR1 KGHSH and CDR2 LQKENI. The CDR3, as DNA: TGTGCCAGCTCACCACCGGGTAGCGGGGGCAAAGAGACCCAGTACTTC. This translates into CASSPPGSGGKETQYF. Using reference TRBV18 and TRBJ2-5 for the parts outside the CDR3, the full variable domain is NAGVMQNPRHLVRRRGQEARLRCSPMKGHSHVYWYRQLPEEGLKFMVYLQKENIIDESGMPKERFSAEFPKEGPSILRIQQVVRGDSAAYFCASSPPGSGGKETQYFGPGTRLLVL.

Here the CDR3 reads CASSARTFRAMDEQFF. The CDR3 DNA is TGTGCCAGCAGCGCAAGGACCTTCCGGGCGATGGATGAGCAGTTCTTC. The J gene is TRBJ2-1, the V gene TRBV9; D ambiguous. The ends were cut back, 3 bases at V and 8 bases at J, with 21 bases in the middle. This CDR3 spans 16 amino acids. Per germline, CDR1 SGDLS and CDR2 YYNGEE. Supplemented by reference TRBV9 and TRBJ2-1, the full variable domain reads DSGVTQTPKHLITATGQRVTLRCSPRSGDLSVYWYQQSLDQGLQFLIQYYNGEERAKGNILERFSAQQFPDLHSELNLSSLELGDSALYFCASSARTFRAMDEQFFGPGTRLTVL.

This clone was detected only a few times. The V call is TRBV2, the J call TRBJ1-4, with TRBD1 matching 9 bases. This CDR3 is 15 amino acids long. V trimming: 5 bases; J trimming: 9 bases; junction bases outside the gene matches: 10. Germline lookup yields CDR1 SNHLY and CDR2 FYNNEI. In DNA, the CDR3 is TGTGCCAGCAGTTCTCCCGGGACAGGGTCTCAAAAACTGTTTTTT. The encoded protein is CASSSPGTGSQKLFF.

The chain is built from TRBV5-6 and TRBJ1-2; 8 bases agree with TRBD1. Germline V gene sequence: CDR1 SGHDT, CDR2 YYEEEE. CDR3 length: 16 amino acids. The J segment lost 4 bases and the V segment lost 4 bases, leaving 12 bases of the junction unmatched. This CDR3 is CASSTLGQAAAYGYTF. CDR3 coding DNA: TGTGCCAGCAGCACGCTGGGACAGGCGGCTGCCTATGGCTACACCTTC.

The chain joins TRBV5-4 to TRBJ1-2; no definite D call. Germline assignment: CDR1 SGHNT and CDR2 YYREEE (reference sequence). The V end was cut by 4 bases, the J end by 4 bases, with 23 bases between. This CDR3 is 17 amino acids long. In DNA, the CDR3 is TGTGCCAGCAGCCATCAGGACCGACGGGCCCGTTCCTATGGCTACACCTTC. It translates to CASSHQDRRARSYGYTF.

V gene TRBV5-5 combines with J gene TRBJ2-3; D ambiguous. From germline, CDR1 is SGHKS and CDR2 YYEKEE (reference sequence). This CDR3 has 14 amino acids. The ends were cut back, 1 base at V and 0 bases at J, with 6 bases in the middle. The CDR3 DNA is TGTGCCAGCAGCTTGCTAGTGAGCACAGATACGCAGTATTTT. It encodes CASSLLVSTDTQYF.

The genes are TRBV6-6 and TRBJ1-1; the match to TRBD1 covers 7 bases. The germline V gene has CDR1 MNHNY and CDR2 SVGAGI (reference sequence). The length of the CDR3 is 14 residues. V lost 6 bases, J lost 1 base, and 5 bases stayed unmatched. The chain's CDR3 is CASSAGTANTEAFF. CDR3 in DNA: TGTGCCAGCAGCGCTGGGACAGCGAACACTGAAGCTTTCTTT.

V and J are TRBV7-3 and TRBJ1-1, with a possible D match to TRBD1 (6 bases). CDR3 length: 14 amino acids. The germline V gene encodes CDR1 SGHTA and CDR2 FQGTGA. V was trimmed by 3 bases and J by 3 bases, leaving 11 bases between them. The CDR3 sequence is CASSLGGLDTEAFF. The CDR3 coding sequence is TGTGCCAGCAGCTTGGGGGGGCTGGACACTGAAGCTTTCTTT.

The chain is built from TRBV5-4 and TRBJ2-2; no clear D gene. V shed 4 bases and J shed 0 bases, with 4 bases lying between them. The CDR3 sequence is 13 residues long. Germline assignment: CDR1 SGHNT and CDR2 YYREEE (reference sequence). The CDR3 here is CASSPSNTGELFF. Here the CDR3 DNA reads TGTGCCAGCAGCCCATCGAACACCGGGGAGCTGTTTTTT.

The chain's CDR3 is CASRLGDGGIGEQYF. CDR3 coding DNA: TGTGCCAGCAGACTAGGGGACGGTGGAATAGGCGAGCAGTACTTC. J is TRBJ2-7 and V is TRBV7-2; D is tentatively TRBD1 or TRBD2 (5 bases each). Between the trimmed V and J ends, which lost 6 bases and 6 bases, there was a span of 21 bases. The CDR3 covers 15 residues. Germline CDR1 SGHTA, CDR2 FQGNSA.

The chain employs TRBV25-1 and TRBJ1-2; TRBD1 matches at 7 bases. This CDR3 has 13 residues. Unmatched junction bases numbered 6, after V lost 6 bases and J lost 5 bases. Germline CDR1 and CDR2: MGHDK and SYGVNS. The CDR3 coding sequence is TGTGCCAGCAGGGACGACAGGGCTTATGGCTACACCTTC. It is translated as CASRDDRAYGYTF.

The chain is built from TRBV7-2 and TRBJ2-4; the D gene could be TRBD1 or TRBD2 (6 bases each). The CDR3 length is 14 residues. CDR1 and CDR2 (germline): SGHTA, FQGNSA. Trimming removed 5 bases from V and 8 bases from J, with 16 bases in between. CDR3 DNA: TGTGCCAGCAGCAGAGATGGGGGGCCGGACATTCAGTACTTC. Translated, it gives CASSRDGGPDIQYF.

The gene calls are TRBV6-5 and TRBJ1-3, with D maybe TRBD1 (5 bases). Germline-derived CDR1 and CDR2 are MNHEY and SVGAGI. V lost 6 bases and J 3 bases, leaving 12 bases between the germline ends. CDR3 length: 14 residues. The CDR3 reads CASRRDSIGNTIYF. DNA for the CDR3: TGTGCCAGCAGACGGGACTCCATTGGAAACACCATATATTTT.

The chain links TRBV7-3 to TRBJ2-1; D is ambiguous. Trimming stripped 2 bases from V and 6 bases from J, with 11 bases between. CDR1 and CDR2 from the germline V gene are SGHTA and FQGTGA. This CDR3 has 14 residues. Here the CDR3 reads CASSLAENGNEQFF. The CDR3 bases are TGTGCCAGCAGCTTAGCGGAGAACGGCAATGAGCAGTTCTTC.

Concerning this clone: The same CDR3 can be traced to other DNA sequences in this sample. This sequence joins TRBV7-2 and TRBJ1-1; maybe TRBD1 (5 bases). Trimming shortened V by 5 bases and J by 5 bases, and 15 bases separated the two germline ends. CDR1 is SGHTA and CDR2 is FQGNSA in the germline V gene. CDR3 size: 14 residues. CDR3: CASSPQGRRTEAFF. CDR3 DNA: TGTGCCAGCAGCCCCCAGGGTCGGAGGACTGAAGCTTTCTTT.

The rearrangement uses TRBV19 and TRBJ1-1; TRBD1 aligns across 7 bases. Trimming removed 9 bases from V and 6 bases from J; junction bases left unmatched: 28. Germline V CDR1 and CDR2: LNHDA, SQIVND (reference sequence). The CDR3 is 19 amino acids. The CDR3 sequence is CASNRPTGVSETRRAEAFF. The CDR3 region has the DNA TGTGCCAGCAATCGGCCCACAGGGGTGAGCGAAACGAGACGCGCTGAAGCTTTCTTT.

As for this clone: Compared with germline, one end of the junction differs, possibly owing to a read error. This chain links TRBV18 with TRBJ2-7; 9 bases align to TRBD1. Germline values: CDR1 KGHSH, CDR2 LQKENI. CDR3 size: 14 residues. CDR3 loop: CASTEQGARYGQYF. CDR3 DNA sequence: TGTGCCAGCACGGAACAGGGGGCGCGGTACGGGCAGTACTTC.

The table lists this clone with a few counts. The chain couples TRBV28 to TRBJ1-2, with TRBD1 identical over 7 bases. The junction had 5 bases not matched to a gene; V was cut back by 2 bases and J by 5 bases. The CDR3 totals 14 residues. The germline CDR1 and CDR2 sequences are MDHEN and SYDVKM. This CDR3 reads CASSLRTGRYGYTF. The CDR3 coding sequence is TGTGCCAGCAGTTTAAGGACAGGTCGTTATGGCTACACCTTC.

The rearrangement joins TRBV7-2 to TRBJ2-5; D possibly corresponds to TRBD1 (6 bases). Looked up from germline, CDR1 is SGHTA and CDR2 is FQGNSA. Trimming took 1 base from V and 10 from J, leaving 13 bases between them. CDR3 size: 13 residues. The CDR3, as DNA: TGTGCCAGCAGCTTAGAGGGGACAACCGTCCAGTACTTC. Translation gives CASSLEGTTVQYF.

This sequence joins TRBV9 and TRBJ2-3; 7 nucleotides line up with TRBD1. The CDR3 sequence is 15 residues long. Germline V CDR1 and CDR2: SGDLS, YYNGEE. V trimming: 3 bases; J trimming: 2 bases; junction bases outside the gene matches: 6. The CDR3 reads CASSDRGQFTDTQYF. In nucleotides, the CDR3 is TGTGCCAGCAGCGACCGGGGACAGTTCACAGATACGCAGTATTTT.

This clone has just a few counts. The chain uses TRBV5-1 and TRBJ1-2; D unresolved. This CDR3 has 15 amino acids. Germline assignment: CDR1 SGHRS and CDR2 YFSETQ. V was pared by 0 bases and J by 8 bases, with 17 bases between. DNA for the CDR3: TGCGCCAGCAGCTTGGAGTCGCGCCCGACAAGGGGCTACACCTTC. It encodes CASSLESRPTRGYTF.